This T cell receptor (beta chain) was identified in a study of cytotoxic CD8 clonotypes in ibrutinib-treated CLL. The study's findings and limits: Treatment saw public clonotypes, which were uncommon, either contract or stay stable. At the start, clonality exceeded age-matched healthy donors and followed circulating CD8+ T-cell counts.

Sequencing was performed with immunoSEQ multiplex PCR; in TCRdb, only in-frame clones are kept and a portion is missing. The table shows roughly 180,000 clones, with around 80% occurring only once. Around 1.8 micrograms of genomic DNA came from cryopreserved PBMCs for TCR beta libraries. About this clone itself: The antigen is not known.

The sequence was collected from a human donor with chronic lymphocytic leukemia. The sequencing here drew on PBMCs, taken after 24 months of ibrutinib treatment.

Here the CDR3 reads CASSGLATRGVNEQFF. The CDR3 DNA reads as TGCGCCAGCAGCGGACTAGCGACCCGGGGAGTCAATGAGCAGTTCTTC. The chain uses TRBV5-1 and TRBJ2-1, with TRBD2 matching over 9 bases. The CDR3 runs to 16 residues. CDR1 and CDR2 from the germline V gene are SGHRS and YFSETQ. V lost 4 bases and J lost 6; bases outside the gene matches: 11.